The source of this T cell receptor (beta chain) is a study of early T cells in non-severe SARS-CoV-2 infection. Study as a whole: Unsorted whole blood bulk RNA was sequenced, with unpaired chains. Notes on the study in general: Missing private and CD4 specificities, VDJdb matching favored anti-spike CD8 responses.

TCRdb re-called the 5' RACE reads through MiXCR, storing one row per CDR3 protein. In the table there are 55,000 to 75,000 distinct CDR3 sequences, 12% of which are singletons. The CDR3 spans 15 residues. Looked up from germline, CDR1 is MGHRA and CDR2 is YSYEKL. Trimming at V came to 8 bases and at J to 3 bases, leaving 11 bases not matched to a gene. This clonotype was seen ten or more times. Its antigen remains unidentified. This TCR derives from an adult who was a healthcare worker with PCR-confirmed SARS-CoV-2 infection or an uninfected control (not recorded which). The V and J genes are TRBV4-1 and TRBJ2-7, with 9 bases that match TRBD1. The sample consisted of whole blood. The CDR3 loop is CASRHQETGGYEQYF. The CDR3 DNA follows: TGCGCCAGCCGACACCAGGAGACAGGGGGCTACGAGCAGTACTTC.